This T cell receptor (beta chain) is from a study of OX40 agonist ivuxolimab in advanced cancers. The assay was immunoSEQ multiplex PCR, and TCRdb's table has in-frame clones only and misses some. Among about 59,000 clones listed, approximately 90% were seen once. As for this clone: Its antigen is still unknown.

Study results and caveats: Among T cells, CD8+ cells averaged more expanded clones than CD4+ cells. Clonal expansion was seen in CD4+ and CD8+ blood T cells by week 6 at 0.1 to 3.0 mg/kg.

Germline CDR1 reads SGDLS; CDR2 reads YYNGEE. V was trimmed by 1 base and J by 6 bases, leaving 5 bases between them. The CDR3 has 13 amino acids. The sample was CD4+ or CD8+ T cells sorted from blood, taken in a trial of the OX40 agonist ivuxolimab. The chain employs TRBV9 and TRBJ1-6, with D unresolved. The receptor comes from an adult with an advanced solid tumor such as melanoma, head and neck, liver or kidney cancer. The CDR3 coding sequence is TGTGCCAGCAGCGTAAATTTTAATTCACCCCTCCACTTT. It codes for CASSVNFNSPLHF.